Below are 18 T cell receptor beta chains sequenced from a single sample in a study of early T cells in non-severe SARS-CoV-2 infection. TCRdb redid the calling of the 5' RACE reads with MiXCR, one entry per CDR3 protein. The sample shows approximately 70,000 distinct CDR3 sequences, 13% of them seen only once. Material for sequencing was whole blood. The origin of the receptors is an adult who was a healthcare worker with PCR-confirmed SARS-CoV-2 infection or an uninfected control (not recorded which).

V usage is TRBV7-2 and J usage is TRBJ2-1; perhaps D is TRBD1 or TRBD2 (6 bases each). The length of the CDR3 is 15 residues. Trimming stripped 5 bases from V and 2 bases from J, with 13 bases between. The V gene's germline CDR1 is SGHTA and CDR2 FQGNSA. In DNA form, the CDR3 reads TGTACCAGCAGCGTGGGGGGCTCAACCTACAATGAGCAGTTCTTC. Translating gives CTSSVGGSTYNEQFF.

This clonotype was counted a few times. CDR3 residues: CASSSVGPSEQYF. CDR3 sequence (DNA): TGTGCCAGCAGTAGCGTGGGGCCGTCCGAGCAGTACTTC. The chain links TRBV6-2 or TRBV6-3 to TRBJ2-7, with a weak D call TRBD1 (5 bases). Germline lookup yields CDR1 MNHEY and CDR2 SVGEGT. This CDR3 comprises 13 residues. Trimming took 5 bases from V and 6 from J, leaving 14 bases between them.

This clonotype turned up a few times. The chain joins TRBV11-2 to TRBJ2-7, with TRBD2 matching 9 bases. After removal of 4 bases from V and 4 bases from J, the junction contained 8 bases not matched to a gene. Germline CDR1 and CDR2: SGHAT and FQNNGV. The CDR3 spans 15 residues. CDR3 sequence reads: CASSYVAGDGYEQYF. As DNA, the CDR3 is TGTGCCAGCAGCTACGTAGCGGGAGATGGGTACGAGCAGTACTTC.

This clonotype was seen ten or more times. J is TRBJ2-2 and V is TRBV7-2; 7 nucleotides line up with TRBD1. CDR1 is SGHTA, CDR2 FQGNSA, per germline. J was trimmed by 7 bases and V by 1 base; bases with no gene match: 3. The CDR3 is 14 residues long. CDR3 DNA sequence: TGTGCCAGCAGCTTAGACAGGGGCGGCGGGGAGCTGTTTTTT. This translates into CASSLDRGGGELFF.

This chain joins TRBV9 and TRBJ2-3; no clear D gene. The CDR3 is 15 amino acids. From germline, CDR1 is SGDLS and CDR2 YYNGEE. Trimming shortened V by 0 bases and J by 3 bases, and 11 bases separated the two germline ends. The CDR3 coding sequence is TGTGCCAGCAGCGTAGGGGGTAGCTTGACAGATACGCAGTATTTT. Protein: CASSVGGSLTDTQYF.

In its sample, this clonotype was seen a few times. CDR3 DNA: TGCAGCGTTGACCCCAGGACTAGCGGGAGCGCAGATACGCAGTATTTT. This encodes CSVDPRTSGSADTQYF. V and J are TRBV29-1 and TRBJ2-3, with 13 bases identical to TRBD2. Losses at the gene ends were 3 bases for V and 4 bases for J; bases not matched to a gene: 7. Germline V gene data show CDR1 as SQVTM and CDR2 as ANQGSEA. The CDR3 is 16 residues long.

The chain uses TRBV29-1 and TRBJ2-2; weak D call: TRBD2 (5 bases). In germline, CDR1 is SQVTM, CDR2 ANQGSEA. The CDR3 is made up of 12 amino acids. Trimming took off 7 bases at V and 2 bases at J, with 8 bases between the two ends. In nucleotides, the CDR3 is TGCAGCGCCGGGGAAAACACCGGGGAGCTGTTTTTT. Its protein is CSAGENTGELFF.

The chain recombines TRBV7-9 with TRBJ2-4; possible D gene TRBD2, 7 bases. V gave up 5 bases and J gave up 7 bases, with 21 bases separating them. Germline lookup yields CDR1 SEHNR and CDR2 FQNEAQ (reference sequence). This CDR3 contains 16 residues. CDR3 DNA: TGTGCCAGCAGCCTGGCGGGGGCGCCGGCACGGAACATTCAGTACTTC. This codes for CASSLAGAPARNIQYF.

The rearrangement links TRBV7-9 to TRBJ2-1; 9 bases map to TRBD2. Germline loops: CDR1 SEHNR, CDR2 FQNEAQ (reference sequence). V shed 5 bases, J shed 6 bases, and the junction held 17 bases outside the gene matches. This CDR3 has 18 residues. DNA for the CDR3: TGTGCCAGCAGCCCGGAGGCCAGGGGGGCTAGCGGGGTCAATGAGCAGTTCTTC. Its translation is CASSPEARGASGVNEQFF.

This clonotype was recorded many times. This chain connects TRBV6-5 to TRBJ2-5; unclear D gene. CDR3 size: 14 residues. The V gene lost 6 bases and the J gene lost 5 bases, with 16 bases spanning the gap. The germline V gene encodes CDR1 MNHEY and CDR2 SVGAGI. The CDR3 region is CASRARTASETQYF. Here the CDR3 DNA reads TGTGCCAGCAGGGCACGGACGGCTTCGGAGACCCAGTACTTC.

For the CDR3, the DNA is TGTGCCAGCAGCTCGACTAGCGGTCGCTCCTACAATGAGCAGTTCTTC. Its protein is CASSSTSGRSYNEQFF. The genes are TRBV7-9 and TRBJ2-1; 9 bases map to TRBD2. The germline V gene has CDR1 SEHNR and CDR2 FQNEAQ (reference sequence). The J segment lost 0 bases and the V segment lost 4 bases, leaving 4 bases of the junction unmatched. The CDR3 totals 16 residues.

This clonotype was counted at least ten times. The chain combines TRBV5-4 with TRBJ2-6; a weak D match, TRBD2 (5 bases). The CDR3 length is 15 residues. CDR1 and CDR2 (germline): SGHNT, YYREEE (reference sequence). The V end lost 3 bases, the J end lost 2 bases, and 9 bases lay between the germline ends. The CDR3 loop is CASSWPGAGANVLTF. The CDR3 DNA reads TGTGCCAGCAGCTGGCCCGGGGCTGGGGCCAACGTCCTGACTTTC.

This chain joins TRBV20-1 and TRBJ1-2, with 8 bases aligning to TRBD1. The germline CDR1 and CDR2 sequences are DFQATT and SNEGSKA (reference sequence). The CDR3 is made up of 13 amino acids. The V and J ends lost 6 bases and 4 bases, in that order; junction bases with no gene match: 7. The CDR3 bases are TGCAGTGCGGCGCAGGGGGCTGGCTATGGCTACACCTTC. Protein product: CSAAQGAGYGYTF.

The gene calls are TRBV11-2 and TRBJ1-1, with 7 positions matching TRBD1. V was pared by 5 bases and J by 3 bases, with 9 bases of the junction left unmatched. The germline CDR1 and CDR2 sequences are SGHAT and FQNNGV. The length of the CDR3 is 15 residues. The CDR3 reads CASSLRGRIDTEAFF. The CDR3 DNA follows: TGTGCCAGCAGCCTTAGGGGGCGAATTGACACTGAAGCTTTCTTT.

This clonotype has more than one count but fewer than ten. The chain links TRBV7-2 to TRBJ1-5; D is possibly TRBD1 (6 bases). The CDR3 has 15 residues. The germline gives CDR1 SGHTA, CDR2 FQGNSA. Deletions cut 2 bases from V and 0 bases from J, with 8 bases between. The CDR3 loop reads CASSLRGASNQPQHF. The CDR3, as DNA: TGTGCCAGCAGCTTAAGGGGGGCTAGCAATCAGCCCCAGCATTTT.

This clonotype came up many times. The CDR3 region is CASSPLGGTSSETQYF. In DNA, the CDR3 is TGTGCCAGCTCACCACTCGGGGGGACCTCAAGCGAGACCCAGTACTTC. V usage is TRBV18 and J usage is TRBJ2-5, with 7 bases identical to TRBD2. Losses at the gene ends were 1 base for V and 5 bases for J; bases not matched to a gene: 10. The CDR3 consists of 16 residues. Germline V lookup: CDR1 KGHSH, CDR2 LQKENI.

This clonotype showed up many times. The chain has TRBV7-3 and TRBJ2-2; 11 bases are a match to TRBD2. Trimming cost V 0 bases and J 1 base; bases outside gene matches: 4. The CDR3 spans 18 residues. Germline loops: CDR1 SGHTA, CDR2 FQGTGA. The CDR3 region is CASSLTPGLAGNTGELFF. The CDR3 nucleotides are TGTGCCAGCAGCTTAACCCCCGGACTAGCGGGGAACACCGGGGAGCTGTTTTTT.

This clonotype was counted a few times. The chain has TRBV29-1 and TRBJ1-1; D unresolved. The CDR3 sequence is 13 residues long. Germline V CDR1 and CDR2: SQVTM, ANQGSEA. The germline V and J ends were trimmed by 4 bases and 0 bases, with 9 bases remaining between them. The CDR3 is CSVARSMNTEAFF. The CDR3 DNA is TGCAGCGTTGCTAGATCGATGAACACTGAAGCTTTCTTT.